Listed below are T cell receptor beta chains from one sample, sequenced in a study of T cell clones after liver transplantation. Only in-frame clones appear in the TCRdb table, and some are missing; sequencing was by immunoSEQ multiplex PCR. The sample carries 93,000 or so clones, 84% recorded once. The specimen comprised CD4+ T cells from blood, sampled approximately 50 months after liver transplant. The receptors originated from a human patient who received a liver transplant. Some T cells may have come from the graft donor. Each CDR3 is given with its conserved first and last residue. The order of the fields is V gene, D gene, clone size, CDR3 length, J gene, CDR3 protein, CDR3 DNA. The D gene is left open where the match is weak. Size is stated for part of the rows, as once, few or many counts, or as a class when the clone is expanded.

>TRBV27|TRBD1|.|14|TRBJ1-3
CASSPTGTGNTIYF
TGTGCCAGCAGCCCGACAGGGACTGGAAACACCATATATTTT
>TRBV5-1|TRBD1|.|17|TRBJ1-1
CASSYGQGPVSPSEAFF
TGCGCCAGCAGCTACGGACAGGGGCCAGTCTCCCCATCTGAAGCTTTCTTT
>TRBV18|.|.|15|TRBJ1-5
CASSPVASGDQPQHF
TGTGCCAGCTCACCCGTAGCATCAGGGGATCAGCCCCAGCATTTT
>TRBV28|.|.|15|TRBJ1-5
CASSLVAQGSQPQHF
TGTGCCAGCAGTTTAGTAGCTCAGGGCAGTCAGCCCCAGCATTTT
>TRBV5-1|.|once|14|TRBJ1-6
CASSLKQGSSPLHF
TGCGCCAGCAGCCTGAAACAGGGCTCTTCACCCCTCCACTTT
>TRBV7-2|.|.|16|TRBJ2-1
CASSLARPSSYNEQFF
TGTGCCAGCAGCTTAGCACGGCCGTCCTCCTACAATGAGCAGTTCTTC
>TRBV7-8|TRBD2|.|16|TRBJ2-5
CASSGGLAGTQETQYF
TGTGCCAGCAGCGGGGGACTAGCGGGGACCCAAGAGACCCAGTACTTC
>TRBV28|TRBD2|.|14|TRBJ2-7
CATIAGGPSYEQYF
TGTGCCACCATAGCGGGAGGGCCTTCCTACGAGCAGTACTTC
>TRBV14|.|.|14|TRBJ1-2
CASSQDPIGIGYTF
TGTGCCAGCAGCCAAGATCCTATTGGGATCGGCTACACCTTC
>TRBV18|TRBD1|once|17|TRBJ2-3
CASSPLLDRGTTDTQYF
TGTGCCAGCTCACCACTGTTGGACAGGGGGACTACAGATACGCAGTATTTT
>TRBV7-3|TRBD1|.|13|TRBJ1-1
CASRGQLNTEAFF
TGTGCCAGCAGGGGACAGCTGAACACTGAAGCTTTCTTT
>TRBV6-1|.|.|15|TRBJ1-1
CASRNQATQGTEAFF
TGTGCCAGCAGGAACCAAGCCACCCAAGGGACTGAAGCTTTCTTT
>TRBV7-9|TRBD1|.|16|TRBJ1-1
CASSLEGQGAGTEAFF
TGTGCCAGCAGCTTAGAAGGACAGGGGGCGGGCACTGAAGCTTTCTTT
>TRBV7-9|.|.|13|TRBJ2-2
CASSLTGTGELFF
TGTGCCAGCAGCTTAACAGGGACCGGGGAGCTGTTTTTT
>TRBV4-1|.|.|15|TRBJ2-2
CASSQVQGFGGELFF
TGCGCCAGCAGCCAAGTTCAGGGGTTCGGCGGGGAGCTGTTTTTT
>TRBV5-1|.|few|15|TRBJ1-3
CASSLDLGLGNTIYF
TGCGCCAGCAGCTTGGATTTAGGGCTAGGAAACACCATATATTTT
>TRBV7-9|.|.|12|TRBJ2-1
CASSLVGYEQFF
TGTGCCAGCAGCTTAGTAGGGTATGAGCAGTTCTTC
>TRBV11-2|.|.|12|TRBJ2-7
CASRGPAYEQYF
TGTGCCAGCCGGGGGCCGGCCTACGAGCAGTACTTC
>TRBV9|TRBD2|.|18|TRBJ2-3
CASSAQPGLAGGMDTQYF
TGTGCCAGCAGCGCGCAACCGGGACTAGCGGGAGGTATGGATACGCAGTATTTT
>TRBV5-1|TRBD2|.|13|TRBJ2-3
CASRGTNTDTQYF
TGCGCCAGCAGGGGGACTAACACAGATACGCAGTATTTT
>TRBV29-1|.|few|13|TRBJ2-1
CSVTQGTDNEQFF
TGCAGCGTAACACAGGGTACCGACAATGAGCAGTTCTTC
>TRBV18|TRBD1|.|16|TRBJ2-4
CASSQRDRVDKNIQYF
TGTGCCAGCTCACAAAGGGACAGGGTTGACAAAAACATTCAGTACTTC
>TRBV7-6|TRBD1|.|15|TRBJ2-3
CASSLGTGRTDTQYF
TGTGCCAGCAGCTTAGGGACAGGGAGGACAGATACGCAGTATTTT
>TRBV4-1|.|.|20|TRBJ2-4
CASSQDGQGSWSIAKNIQYF
TGCGCCAGCAGCCAAGACGGTCAGGGGAGTTGGTCAATAGCCAAAAACATTCAGTACTTC
>TRBV5-1|TRBD1|once|14|TRBJ1-2
CASSQTQGAGGYTF
TGCGCCAGCAGCCAGACACAGGGGGCAGGTGGCTACACCTTC
>TRBV6-6|.|.|12|TRBJ2-7
CASSLDTYEQYF
TGTGCCAGCAGTTTGGATACCTACGAGCAGTACTTC
>TRBV25-1|.|.|15|TRBJ2-2
CASRDPGLPTGELFF
TGTGCCAGCAGGGATCCGGGACTCCCCACCGGGGAGCTGTTTTTT